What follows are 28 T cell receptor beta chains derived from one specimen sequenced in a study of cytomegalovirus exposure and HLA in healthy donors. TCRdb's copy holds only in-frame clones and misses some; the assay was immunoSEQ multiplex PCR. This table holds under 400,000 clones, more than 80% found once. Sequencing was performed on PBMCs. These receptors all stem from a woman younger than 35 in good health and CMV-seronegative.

The CDR3 sequence: CASSQGSGNEQFF. The CDR3 DNA is TGTGCCAGCAGCCAGGGTAGCGGCAATGAGCAGTTCTTC. This rearrangement joins TRBV7-9 to TRBJ2-1; a possible D gene is TRBD2 (6 bases). The CDR3 has 13 residues. The germline V and J ends were trimmed by 5 bases and 6 bases, with 11 bases remaining between them. Germline CDR1 SEHNR, CDR2 FQNEAQ (reference sequence).

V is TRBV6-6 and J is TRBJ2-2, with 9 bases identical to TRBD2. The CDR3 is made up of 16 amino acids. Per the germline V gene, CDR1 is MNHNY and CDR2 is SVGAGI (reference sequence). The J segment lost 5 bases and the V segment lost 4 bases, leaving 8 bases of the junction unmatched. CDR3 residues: CASSSEWREGTGELFF. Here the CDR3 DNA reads TGTGCCAGCAGTTCGGAATGGCGGGAGGGGACCGGGGAGCTGTTTTTT.

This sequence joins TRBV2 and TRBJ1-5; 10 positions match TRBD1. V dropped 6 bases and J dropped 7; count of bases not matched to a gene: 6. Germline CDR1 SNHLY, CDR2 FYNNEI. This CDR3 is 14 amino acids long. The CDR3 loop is CASSVDRGGQPQHF. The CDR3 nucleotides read TGTGCCAGCAGCGTGGACAGGGGGGGACAGCCCCAGCATTTT.

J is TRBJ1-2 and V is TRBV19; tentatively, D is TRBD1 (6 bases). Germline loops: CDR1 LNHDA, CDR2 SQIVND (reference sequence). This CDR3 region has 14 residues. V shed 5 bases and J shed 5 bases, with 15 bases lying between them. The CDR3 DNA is TGTGCCAGTAGTCAGTGGAGGACAGAGTATGGCTACACCTTC. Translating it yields CASSQWRTEYGYTF.

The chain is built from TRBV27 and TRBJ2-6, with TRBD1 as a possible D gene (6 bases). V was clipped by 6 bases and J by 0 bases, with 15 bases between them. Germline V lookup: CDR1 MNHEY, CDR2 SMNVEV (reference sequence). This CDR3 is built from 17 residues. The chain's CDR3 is CASSLRQVASGANVLTF. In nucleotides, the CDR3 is TGTGCCAGCAGCCTTAGACAGGTCGCCTCTGGGGCCAACGTCCTGACTTTC.

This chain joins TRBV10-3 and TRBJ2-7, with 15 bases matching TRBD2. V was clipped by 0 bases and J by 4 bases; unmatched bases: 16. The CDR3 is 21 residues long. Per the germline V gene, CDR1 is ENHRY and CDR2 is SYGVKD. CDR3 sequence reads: CAISESPGTSGRSRGNYEQYF. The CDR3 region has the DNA TGTGCCATCAGTGAGTCTCCTGGGACTAGCGGGAGGTCACGGGGAAATTACGAGCAGTACTTC.

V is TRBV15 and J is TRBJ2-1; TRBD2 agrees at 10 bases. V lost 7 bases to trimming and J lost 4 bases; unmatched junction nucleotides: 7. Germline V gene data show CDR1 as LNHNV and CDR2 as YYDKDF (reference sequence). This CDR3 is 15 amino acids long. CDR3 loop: CATNQRGGGYNEQFF. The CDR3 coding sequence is TGTGCCACCAACCAGCGGGGGGGCGGTTACAATGAGCAGTTCTTC. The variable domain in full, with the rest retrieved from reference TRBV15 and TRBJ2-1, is DAMVIQNPRYQVTQFGKPVTLSCSQTLNHNVMYWYQQKSSQAPKLLFHYYDKDFNNEADTPDNFQSRRPNTSFCFLDIRSPGLGDTAMYLCATNQRGGGYNEQFFGPGTRLTVL.

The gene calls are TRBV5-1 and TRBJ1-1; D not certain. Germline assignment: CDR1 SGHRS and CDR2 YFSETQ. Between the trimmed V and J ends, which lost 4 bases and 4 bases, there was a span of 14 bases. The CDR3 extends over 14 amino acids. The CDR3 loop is CASSGPPLPTEAFF. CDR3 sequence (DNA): TGCGCCAGCAGCGGCCCACCCCTTCCCACTGAAGCTTTCTTT.

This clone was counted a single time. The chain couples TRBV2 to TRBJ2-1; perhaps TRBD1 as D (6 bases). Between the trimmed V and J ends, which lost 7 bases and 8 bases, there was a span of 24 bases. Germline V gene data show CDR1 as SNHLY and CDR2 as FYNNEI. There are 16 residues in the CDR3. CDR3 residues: CASTEPTRGSDDEQFF. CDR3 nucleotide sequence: TGTGCCAGCACCGAGCCGACCAGGGGATCGGACGATGAGCAGTTCTTC.

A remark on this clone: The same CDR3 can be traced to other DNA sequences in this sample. CDR3 region: CASSLGQNEQFF. The CDR3 DNA sequence: TGTGCCAGCAGCTTAGGACAAAATGAGCAGTTCTTC. The V call is TRBV7-9, the J call TRBJ2-1; D remains unclear. Germline V gene sequence: CDR1 SEHNR, CDR2 FQNEAQ (reference sequence). The V and J ends lost 1 base and 7 bases respectively, with 5 bases between them. This CDR3 comprises 12 residues.

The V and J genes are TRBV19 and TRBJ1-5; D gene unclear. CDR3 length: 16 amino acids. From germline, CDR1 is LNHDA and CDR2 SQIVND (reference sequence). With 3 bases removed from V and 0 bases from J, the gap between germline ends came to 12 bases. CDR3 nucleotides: TGTGCCAGTAGTATCTGGGGAGTCCTTAGCAATCAGCCCCAGCATTTT. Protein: CASSIWGVLSNQPQHF.

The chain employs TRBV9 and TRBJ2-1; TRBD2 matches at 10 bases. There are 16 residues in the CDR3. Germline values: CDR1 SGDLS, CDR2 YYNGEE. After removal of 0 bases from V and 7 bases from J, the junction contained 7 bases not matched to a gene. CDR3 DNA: TGTGCCAGCAGCGTAGCGAATAGCGGGAGGAATAATGAGCAGTTCTTC. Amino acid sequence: CASSVANSGRNNEQFF.

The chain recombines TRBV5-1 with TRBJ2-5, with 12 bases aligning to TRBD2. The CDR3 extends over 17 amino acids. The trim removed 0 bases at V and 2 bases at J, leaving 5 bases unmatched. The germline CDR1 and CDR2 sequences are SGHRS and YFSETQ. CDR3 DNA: TGCGCCAGCAGCTTGGTGGGGACTAGCGGGTTTCAAGAGACCCAGTACTTC. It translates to CASSLVGTSGFQETQYF.

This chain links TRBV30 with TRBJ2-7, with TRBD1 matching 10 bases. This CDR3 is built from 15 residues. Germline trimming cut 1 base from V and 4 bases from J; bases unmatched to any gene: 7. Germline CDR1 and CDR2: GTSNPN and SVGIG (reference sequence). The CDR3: CAWSEGTGVMYEQYF. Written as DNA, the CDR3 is TGTGCCTGGAGTGAGGGGACAGGGGTTATGTACGAGCAGTACTTC.

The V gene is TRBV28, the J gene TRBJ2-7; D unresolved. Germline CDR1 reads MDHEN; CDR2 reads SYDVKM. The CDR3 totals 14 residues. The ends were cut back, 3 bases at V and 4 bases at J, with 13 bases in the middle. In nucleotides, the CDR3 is TGTGCCAGCAGTTTCGGAACGGGTCTTTACGAGCAGTACTTC. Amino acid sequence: CASSFGTGLYEQYF.

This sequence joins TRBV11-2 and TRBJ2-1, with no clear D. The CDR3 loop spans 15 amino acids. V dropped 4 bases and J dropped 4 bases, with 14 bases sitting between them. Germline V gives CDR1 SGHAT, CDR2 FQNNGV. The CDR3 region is CASSSPMAEYNEQFF. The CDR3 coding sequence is TGTGCCAGCAGCTCCCCCATGGCGGAATACAATGAGCAGTTCTTC. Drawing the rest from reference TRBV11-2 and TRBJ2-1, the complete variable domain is EAGVAQSPRYKIIEKRQSVAFWCNPISGHATLYWYQQILGQGPKLLIQFQNNGVVDDSQLPKDRFSAERLKGVDSTLKIQPAKLEDSAVYLCASSSPMAEYNEQFFGPGTRLTVL.

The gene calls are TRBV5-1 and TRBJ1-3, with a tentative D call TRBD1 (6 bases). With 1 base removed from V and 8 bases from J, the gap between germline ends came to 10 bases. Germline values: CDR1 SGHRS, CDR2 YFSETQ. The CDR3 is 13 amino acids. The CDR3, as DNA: TGCGCCAGCAGCTTGACAGGGAGCGACACCATATATTTT. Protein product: CASSLTGSDTIYF.

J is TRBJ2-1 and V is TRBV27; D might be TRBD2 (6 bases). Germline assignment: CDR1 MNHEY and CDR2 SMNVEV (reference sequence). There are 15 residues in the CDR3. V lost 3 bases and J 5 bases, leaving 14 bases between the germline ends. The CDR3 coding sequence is TGTGCCAGCAGTTTCGTCCTAGCGCGGGACAATGAGCAGTTCTTC. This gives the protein CASSFVLARDNEQFF.

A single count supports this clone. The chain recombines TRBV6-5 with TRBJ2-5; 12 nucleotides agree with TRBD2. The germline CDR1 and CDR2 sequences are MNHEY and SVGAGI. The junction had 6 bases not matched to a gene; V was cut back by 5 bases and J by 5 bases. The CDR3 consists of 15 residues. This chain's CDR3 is CASSTLAGGPETQYF. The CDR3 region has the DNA TGTGCCAGCAGTACCCTAGCGGGGGGGCCGGAGACCCAGTACTTC.

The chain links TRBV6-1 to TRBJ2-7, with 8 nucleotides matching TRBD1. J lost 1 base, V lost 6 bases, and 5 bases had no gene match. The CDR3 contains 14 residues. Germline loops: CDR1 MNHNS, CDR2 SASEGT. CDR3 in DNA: TGTGCCAGCAGCCAGGACAGGGATTCCTACGAGCAGTACTTC. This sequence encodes CASSQDRDSYEQYF.

DNA for the CDR3: TGCGCCAGCAGCCACCCTGGGACAGGGAATGAAGCTTTCTTT. This codes for CASSHPGTGNEAFF. This sequence joins TRBV4-1 and TRBJ1-1; TRBD1 agrees at 9 bases. Unmatched junction bases numbered 6, after V lost 3 bases and J lost 7 bases. The CDR3 runs to 14 residues. The germline CDR1 and CDR2 sequences are MGHRA and YSYEKL.

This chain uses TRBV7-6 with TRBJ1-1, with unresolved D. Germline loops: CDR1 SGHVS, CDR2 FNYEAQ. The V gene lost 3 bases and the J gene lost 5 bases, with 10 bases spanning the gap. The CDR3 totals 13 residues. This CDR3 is CASSFSGRTEAFF. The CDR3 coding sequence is TGTGCCAGCAGCTTTTCGGGGAGGACTGAAGCTTTCTTT. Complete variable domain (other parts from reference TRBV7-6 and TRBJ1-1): GAGVSQSPRYKVTKRGQDVALRCDPISGHVSLYWYRQALGQGPEFLTYFNYEAQQDKSGLPNDRFSAERPEGSISTLTIQRTEQRDSAMYRCASSFSGRTEAFFGQGTRLTVV.

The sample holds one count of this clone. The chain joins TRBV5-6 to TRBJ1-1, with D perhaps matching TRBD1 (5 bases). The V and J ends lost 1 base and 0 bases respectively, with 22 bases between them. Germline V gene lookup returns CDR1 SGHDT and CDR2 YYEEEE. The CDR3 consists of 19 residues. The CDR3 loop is CASSLSSFWGRAMNTEAFF. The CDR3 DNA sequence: TGTGCCAGCAGCTTGTCTTCTTTTTGGGGCAGGGCCATGAACACTGAAGCTTTCTTT. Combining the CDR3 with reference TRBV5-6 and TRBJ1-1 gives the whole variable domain DAGVTQSPTHLIKTRGQQVTLRCSPKSGHDTVSWYQQALGQGPQFIFQYYEEEERQRGNFPDRFSGHQFPNYSSELNVNALLLGDSALYLCASSLSSFWGRAMNTEAFFGQGTRLTVV.

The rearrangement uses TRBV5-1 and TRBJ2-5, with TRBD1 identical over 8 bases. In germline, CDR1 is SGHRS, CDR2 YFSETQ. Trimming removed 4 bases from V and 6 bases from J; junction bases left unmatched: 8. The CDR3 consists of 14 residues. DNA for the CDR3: TGCGCCAGCAGCCAACCGGGACAGGAAAAGACCCAGTACTTC. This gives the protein CASSQPGQEKTQYF.

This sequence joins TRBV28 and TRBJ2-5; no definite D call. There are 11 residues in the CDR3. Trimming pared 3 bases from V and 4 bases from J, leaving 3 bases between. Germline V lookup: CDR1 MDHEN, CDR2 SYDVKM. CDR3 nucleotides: TGTGCCAGCAGTTTCGGAGAGACCCAGTACTTC. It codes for CASSFGETQYF.

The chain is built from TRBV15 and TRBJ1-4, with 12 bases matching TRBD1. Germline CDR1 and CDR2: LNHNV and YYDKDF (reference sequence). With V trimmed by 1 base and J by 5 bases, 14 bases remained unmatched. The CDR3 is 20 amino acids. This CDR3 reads CATSRVPVGGTGGINEKLFF. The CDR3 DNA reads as TGTGCCACCAGCAGAGTGCCGGTTGGGGGGACAGGGGGCATCAATGAAAAACTGTTTTTT.

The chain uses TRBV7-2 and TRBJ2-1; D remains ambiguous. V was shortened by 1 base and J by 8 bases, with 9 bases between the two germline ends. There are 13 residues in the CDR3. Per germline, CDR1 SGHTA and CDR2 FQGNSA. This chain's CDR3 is CASSLEALDEQFF. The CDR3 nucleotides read TGTGCCAGCAGCTTAGAAGCGTTAGATGAGCAGTTCTTC.

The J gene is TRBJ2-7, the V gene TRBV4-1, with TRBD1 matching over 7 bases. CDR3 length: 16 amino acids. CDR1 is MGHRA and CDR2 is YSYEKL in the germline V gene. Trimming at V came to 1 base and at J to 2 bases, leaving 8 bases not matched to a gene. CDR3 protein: CASSQGYSDRTYEQYF. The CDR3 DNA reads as TGCGCCAGCAGCCAAGGCTATTCGGACAGGACCTACGAGCAGTACTTC.